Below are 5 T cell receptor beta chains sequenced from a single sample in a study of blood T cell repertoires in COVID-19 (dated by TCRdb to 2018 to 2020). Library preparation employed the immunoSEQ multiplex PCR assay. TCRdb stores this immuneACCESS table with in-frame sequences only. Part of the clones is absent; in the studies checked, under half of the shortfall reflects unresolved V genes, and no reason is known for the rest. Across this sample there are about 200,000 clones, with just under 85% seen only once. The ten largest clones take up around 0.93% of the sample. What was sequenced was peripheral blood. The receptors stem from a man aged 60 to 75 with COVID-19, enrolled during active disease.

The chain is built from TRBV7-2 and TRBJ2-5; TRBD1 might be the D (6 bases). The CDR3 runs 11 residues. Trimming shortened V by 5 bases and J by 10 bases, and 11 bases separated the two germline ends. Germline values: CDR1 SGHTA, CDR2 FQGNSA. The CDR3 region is CASSLRQVQYF. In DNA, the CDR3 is TGTGCCAGCAGCCTGAGACAGGTCCAGTACTTC.

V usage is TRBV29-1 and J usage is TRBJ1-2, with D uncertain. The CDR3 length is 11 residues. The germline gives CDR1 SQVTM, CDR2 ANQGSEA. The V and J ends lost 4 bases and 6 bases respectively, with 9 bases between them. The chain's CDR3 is CSVAQENGYTF. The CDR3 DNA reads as TGCAGCGTTGCCCAGGAAAATGGCTACACCTTC.

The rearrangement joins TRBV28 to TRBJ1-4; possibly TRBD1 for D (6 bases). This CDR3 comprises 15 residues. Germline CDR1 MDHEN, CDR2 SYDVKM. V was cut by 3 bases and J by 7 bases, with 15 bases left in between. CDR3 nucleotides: TGTGCCAGCAGTTTCTTGACAGGAAGCGGTGAAAAACTGTTTTTT. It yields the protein CASSFLTGSGEKLFF.

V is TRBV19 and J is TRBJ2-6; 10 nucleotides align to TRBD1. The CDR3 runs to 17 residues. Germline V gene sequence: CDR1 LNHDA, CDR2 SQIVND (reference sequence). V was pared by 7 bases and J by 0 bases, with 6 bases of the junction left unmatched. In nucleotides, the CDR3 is TGTGCCAGTACTCCCGGGACAGGGGTCTCTGGGGCCAACGTCCTGACTTTC. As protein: CASTPGTGVSGANVLTF. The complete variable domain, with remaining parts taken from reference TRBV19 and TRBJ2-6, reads DGGITQSPKYLFRKEGQNVTLSCEQNLNHDAMYWYRQDPGQGLRLIYYSQIVNDFQKGDIAEGYSVSREKKESFPLTVTSAQKNPTAFYLCASTPGTGVSGANVLTFGAGSRLTVL.

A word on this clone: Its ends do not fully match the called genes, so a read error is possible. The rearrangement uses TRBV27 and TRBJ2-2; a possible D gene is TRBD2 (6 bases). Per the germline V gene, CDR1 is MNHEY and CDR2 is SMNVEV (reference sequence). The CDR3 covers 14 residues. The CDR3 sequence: CASSWGDLTGELFF. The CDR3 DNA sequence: TGTGCCAGTAGTTGGGGGGACCTAACCGGGGAGCTGTTTTTT.